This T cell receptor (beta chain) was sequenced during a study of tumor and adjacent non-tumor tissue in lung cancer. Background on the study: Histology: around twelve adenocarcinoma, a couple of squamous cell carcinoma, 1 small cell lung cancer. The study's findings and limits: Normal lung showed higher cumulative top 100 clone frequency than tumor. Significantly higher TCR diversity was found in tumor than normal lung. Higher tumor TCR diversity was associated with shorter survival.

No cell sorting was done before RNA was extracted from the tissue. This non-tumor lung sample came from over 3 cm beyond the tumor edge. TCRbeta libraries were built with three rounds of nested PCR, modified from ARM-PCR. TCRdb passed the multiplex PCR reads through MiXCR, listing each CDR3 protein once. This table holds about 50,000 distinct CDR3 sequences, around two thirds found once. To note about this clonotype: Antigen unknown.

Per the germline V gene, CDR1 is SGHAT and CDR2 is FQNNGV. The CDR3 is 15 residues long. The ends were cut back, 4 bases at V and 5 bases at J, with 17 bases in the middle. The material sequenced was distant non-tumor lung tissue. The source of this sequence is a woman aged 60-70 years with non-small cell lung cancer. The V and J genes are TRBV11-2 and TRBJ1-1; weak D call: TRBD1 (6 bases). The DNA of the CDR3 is TGTGCCAGCAGCTCAGGTCCCTCAGGGGTAACTGAAGCTTTCTTT. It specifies CASSSGPSGVTEAFF.